The present entry profiles one T cell receptor beta chain with its context. The antigen is undetermined. This sample is part of a study of identifying expanded T cells in peripheral blood. Findings of the study overall: Technical replicates showed about 1.2 changed clones; two weeks around 15; four weeks 19. Across healthy donors, higher total template counts meant significantly greater approximately two-week count variance.

No infections or other immune events were documented during collection. Clones were read by immunoSEQ multiplex PCR, and TCRdb kept only the in-frame ones, dropping some. The sample lists 85,000 to 120,000 clones, approximately 88% occurring once. Sequencing was performed on blood. The source is a person aged 18-70 years in good health.

As DNA, the CDR3 is TGTGCCAGCTCACCGTCCGGACACCTAGGCGAGCAGTACTTC. Its protein is CASSPSGHLGEQYF. The chain employs TRBV18 and TRBJ2-7; perhaps TRBD1 as D (5 bases). The CDR3 has 14 amino acids. The V end lost 3 bases, the J end lost 6 bases, and 15 bases lay between the germline ends. Germline lookup yields CDR1 KGHSH and CDR2 LQKENI.